The 17 T cell receptor beta chains below come from one sample, sequenced in a study of blood T cell repertoires in COVID-19 (dated by TCRdb to 2018 to 2021). The library relied on the immunoSEQ multiplex PCR assay. TCRdb re-hosts the immuneACCESS table, in-frame sequences only. Its copies lack some clones; in the studies checked, an unresolved V gene accounts for under half of them, and the cause for the rest is not known. Counted in this sample were approximately 180,000 clones; about 84% of them appeared once. The ten largest clones represent 15% to 20% of the sample. The sequenced sample consisted of peripheral blood. These receptor sequences come from an older person with COVID-19, enrolled during active disease.

The chain carries TRBV30 and TRBJ2-3; 10 bases line up with TRBD2. Germline V gene data show CDR1 as GTSNPN and CDR2 as SVGIG (reference sequence). V was pared by 7 bases and J by 4 bases, with 23 bases of the junction left unmatched. This CDR3 contains 19 residues. DNA of the CDR3: TGTGCCTCCACGGGCGGGGTTAGCGGGAGGAGACGAGGTGCAGATACGCAGTATTTT. The encoded protein is CASTGGVSGRRRGADTQYF. Full variable domain (rest looked up from reference TRBV30 and TRBJ2-3): SQTIHQWPATLVQPVGSPLSLECTVEGTSNPNLYWYRQAAGRGLQLLFYSVGIGQISSEVPQNLSASRPQDRQFILSSKKLLLSDSGFYLCASTGGVSGRRRGADTQYFGPGTRLTVL.

The rearrangement joins TRBV6-5 to TRBJ1-3, with unresolved D. Trimming took 6 bases from V and 4 from J, leaving 13 bases between them. The germline gives CDR1 MNHEY, CDR2 SVGAGI. This CDR3 is 14 amino acids long. The CDR3 loop is CASRMEGGGNTIYF. CDR3 DNA sequence: TGTGCCAGCAGAATGGAAGGCGGGGGAAACACCATATATTTT.

CDR3 in DNA: TGTGCCAGCAGTCCCACCTTGCGGGGACGAGAGACCCAGTACTTC. Its protein product is CASSPTLRGRETQYF. The V gene is TRBV6-5, the J gene TRBJ2-5, with TRBD2 as a possible D gene (6 bases). Trimming removed 5 bases at V and 4 bases at J, with 17 bases between. CDR1 is MNHEY, CDR2 SVGAGI, per germline. The CDR3 contains 15 residues.

The V call is TRBV2, the J call TRBJ1-1; no clear D gene. This CDR3 is 14 amino acids long. The germline V gene encodes CDR1 SNHLY and CDR2 FYNNEI. V lost 4 bases and J 2 bases, leaving 11 bases between the germline ends. CDR3 in DNA: TGTGCCAGCAGTGCTGGGCAGTTCAACACTGAAGCTTTCTTT. As protein: CASSAGQFNTEAFF.

J is TRBJ1-3 and V is TRBV3-1 (or the pseudogene TRBV3-2); D unresolved. V lost 1 base, J lost 5 bases, and 3 bases lay in between. CDR3 size: 12 residues. The V gene's germline CDR1 is LGHDT and CDR2 YNNKEL (reference sequence). The CDR3 sequence is CASSQGRNTIYF. The DNA of the CDR3 is TGTGCCAGCAGCCAAGGTAGAAACACCATATATTTT.

The rearrangement uses TRBV19 and TRBJ1-1, with 9 nucleotides matching TRBD1. In germline, CDR1 is LNHDA, CDR2 SQIVND (reference sequence). CDR3 length equals 14 residues. V dropped 7 bases and J dropped 4; count of bases not matched to a gene: 7. Here the CDR3 reads CASIVDRGSTEAFF. CDR3 DNA sequence: TGTGCCAGTATTGTGGACAGGGGTAGCACTGAAGCTTTCTTT.

The chain has TRBV28 and TRBJ2-5; D is possibly TRBD1 (6 bases). This CDR3 is built from 16 residues. From germline, CDR1 is MDHEN and CDR2 SYDVKM. Deletions cut 5 bases from V and 4 bases from J, with 20 bases between. The CDR3 sequence: CASSTNPGVGGETQYF. In nucleotides, the CDR3 is TGTGCCAGCAGTACTAACCCAGGGGTCGGCGGAGAGACCCAGTACTTC.

This chain links TRBV28 with TRBJ2-7; TRBD1 is a possible D gene (5 bases). Germline V gene sequence: CDR1 MDHEN, CDR2 SYDVKM. With 8 bases removed from V and 4 bases from J, the gap between germline ends came to 15 bases. CDR3 length equals 13 residues. The CDR3 is CASATDTKYEQYF. DNA for the CDR3: TGTGCCAGCGCTACGGACACAAAATACGAGCAGTACTTC. The full variable domain, rest sourced from reference TRBV28 and TRBJ2-7, is DVKVTQSSRYLVKRTGEKVFLECVQDMDHENMFWYRQDPGLGLRLIYFSYDVKMKEKGDIPEGYSVSREKKERFSLILESASTNQTSMYLCASATDTKYEQYFGPGTRLTVT.

V and J are TRBV19 and TRBJ1-1; D unresolved. The germline V gene encodes CDR1 LNHDA and CDR2 SQIVND (reference sequence). The CDR3 consists of 14 residues. Trimming took 5 bases from V and 4 from J, leaving 14 bases between them. CDR3 DNA: TGTGCCAGTAGTTTCTCCCGCCGAGCCACTGAAGCTTTCTTT. Its protein is CASSFSRRATEAFF.

This clone has a handful of counts. The gene calls are TRBV6-2 or TRBV6-3 and TRBJ1-1; no clear D gene. V was trimmed by 5 bases and J by 1 base, leaving 11 bases between them. The CDR3 is 14 residues long. The germline gives CDR1 MNHEY, CDR2 SVGEGT. The CDR3 here is CASSGVGRNTEAFF. The CDR3 DNA sequence: TGTGCCAGCAGTGGCGTCGGGAGGAACACTGAAGCTTTCTTT.

The chain uses TRBV15 and TRBJ1-6, with D possibly TRBD1 on 6 matching bases. Germline values: CDR1 LNHNV, CDR2 YYDKDF (reference sequence). This CDR3 contains 16 residues. V dropped 0 bases and J dropped 8 bases, with 14 bases sitting between them. CDR3 amino acids: CATSRDMGARDSPLHF. For the CDR3, the DNA is TGTGCCACCAGCAGAGATATGGGGGCGCGAGATTCACCCCTCCACTTT.

The CDR3 DNA reads TGTGCCAGCAGTTCACCCAGGACAGGGGGCAGAGGTGGCTACACCTTC. This translates into CASSSPRTGGRGGYTF. The J gene is TRBJ1-2, the V gene TRBV28; 11 bases map to TRBD1. The CDR3 is 16 residues long. The germline gives CDR1 MDHEN, CDR2 SYDVKM. Trimming at V came to 4 bases and at J to 7 bases, leaving 11 bases not matched to a gene.

V is TRBV7-2 and J is TRBJ1-1; D might be TRBD1 (5 bases). This CDR3 comprises 14 residues. V lost 5 bases, J lost 1 base, and 11 bases lay in between. Looked up from germline, CDR1 is SGHTA and CDR2 is FQGNSA. CDR3 DNA: TGTGCCAGCAGCACCAGAACAGGGAACACTGAAGCTTTCTTT. This translates into CASSTRTGNTEAFF.

V usage is TRBV15 and J usage is TRBJ1-5, with D possibly TRBD1 on 5 matching bases. V lost 0 bases and J lost 4, with 10 bases in between. The CDR3 spans 15 residues. The germline V gene encodes CDR1 LNHNV and CDR2 YYDKDF (reference sequence). The CDR3, as DNA: TGTGCCACCAGCAGAGAGCAGGGAAATAATCAGCCCCAGCATTTT. Translated: CATSREQGNNQPQHF.

The J gene is TRBJ1-2, the V gene TRBV19; 8 positions agree with TRBD1. Germline loops: CDR1 LNHDA, CDR2 SQIVND (reference sequence). The trim removed 2 bases at V and 3 bases at J, leaving 2 bases unmatched. The CDR3 spans 14 residues. In nucleotides, the CDR3 is TGTGCCAGTAGTATACTGGGACAGGACTATGGCTACACCTTC. It is translated as CASSILGQDYGYTF.

CDR3 nucleotides: TGTGCCAGCAGCCGTGACAGTAGCAATCAGCCCCAGCATTTT. Protein product: CASSRDSSNQPQHF. This chain connects TRBV28 to TRBJ1-5, with D perhaps TRBD1 (5 bases). Looked up from germline, CDR1 is MDHEN and CDR2 is SYDVKM. The CDR3 runs 14 residues. V lost 6 bases and J 0 bases, leaving 9 bases between the germline ends.

The chain is built from TRBV15 and TRBJ1-3; D is undetermined. Between the trimmed V and J ends, which lost 0 bases and 0 bases, there was a span of 9 bases. This CDR3 comprises 16 residues. Germline-derived CDR1 and CDR2 are LNHNV and YYDKDF (reference sequence). As DNA, the CDR3 is TGTGCCACCAGCAGAGATTTGGCATCCTCTGGAAACACCATATATTTT. Its translation: CATSRDLASSGNTIYF.